The clone carrying this TCR beta chain was observed at least ten times. A single record per CDR3 protein comes from TCRdb applying MiXCR to the reads. The table includes roughly 250,000 distinct CDR3 sequences, more than 25% detected once. This entry is derived from a study of kidney transplant recipient with SARS-CoV-2 infection. Material: a blood sample, obtained at baseline and on roughly day 120 from a kidney transplant recipient. This sequence was found in a male patient in his thirties who had COVID-19 and was a kidney transplant recipient. The T cells may come from the graft donor.

CDR3 in DNA: TGTGCCAGCAGCATGCTTAGTCCCATTTCAGGCTTGACCGGGGAGCTGTTTTTT. As protein: CASSMLSPISGLTGELFF. The V gene is TRBV3-1, the J gene TRBJ2-2; D not certain. Germline loops: CDR1 LGHDT, CDR2 YNNKEL (reference sequence). The CDR3 totals 18 residues. Trimming stripped 5 bases from V and 5 bases from J, with 24 bases between.